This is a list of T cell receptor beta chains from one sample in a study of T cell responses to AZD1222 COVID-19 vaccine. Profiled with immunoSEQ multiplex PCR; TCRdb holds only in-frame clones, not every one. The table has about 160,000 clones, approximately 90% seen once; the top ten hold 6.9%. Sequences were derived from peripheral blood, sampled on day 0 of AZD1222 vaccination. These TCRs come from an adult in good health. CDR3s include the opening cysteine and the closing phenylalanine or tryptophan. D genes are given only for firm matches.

CDR3: CASTGKTGELFF; DNA: TGTGCCAGCACCGGGAAGACCGGGGAGCTGTTTTTT; J: TRBJ2-2; V: TRBV11-3; D: .
CDR3: CASSVSRGTGGLVFF; DNA: TGTGCCAGCAGCGTAAGTCGCGGGACAGGTGGGTTGGTGTTCTTC; J: TRBJ2-1; V: TRBV9; D: TRBD1
CDR3: CASSLIPLGGSDGYTF; DNA: TGTGCCAGCAGCTTGATCCCCCTGGGGGGTTCGGACGGCTACACCTTC; J: TRBJ1-2; V: TRBV5-8; D: .
CDR3: CASSVVSRGGADTQYF; DNA: TGTGCCAGCAGCGTAGTAAGTCGGGGGGGCGCAGATACGCAGTATTTT; J: TRBJ2-3; V: TRBV9; D: TRBD2
CDR3: CASSIGTGTGYNEQFF; DNA: TGTGCCAGTAGTATAGGCACCGGGACAGGTTACAATGAGCAGTTCTTC; J: TRBJ2-1; V: TRBV19; D: TRBD1
CDR3: CASSLRGNNEQFF; DNA: TGTGCCAGCAGCTTAAGGGGCAACAATGAGCAGTTCTTC; J: TRBJ2-1; V: TRBV7-9; D: .
CDR3: CASSRVYNEQFF; DNA: TGCGCCAGCAGTCGAGTTTACAATGAGCAGTTCTTC; J: TRBJ2-1; V: TRBV5-1; D: .
CDR3: CASSQEKGNSPLHF; DNA: TGCGCCAGCAGCCAAGAGAAGGGGAATTCACCCCTCCACTTT; J: TRBJ1-6; V: TRBV4-3; D: .
CDR3: CAISDRDRGRPQHF; DNA: TGTGCCATCAGTGACCGGGACAGGGGACGGCCCCAGCATTTT; J: TRBJ1-5; V: TRBV10-3; D: TRBD1
CDR3: CASSQGRGPGELFF; DNA: TGTGCCAGCAGCCAAGGAAGGGGCCCCGGGGAGCTGTTTTTT; J: TRBJ2-2; V: TRBV14; D: .